This TCR beta chain is from a study of neoadjuvant anti-PD-1 for oral cavity cancer. Study background: Nivolumab at 3 mg/kg was mostly given biweekly, three to four doses, pre-surgery. Patients without progression got a fourth dose around day 43. Points from the study as a whole: Pretreatment Treg/Th17 ratio correlated inversely with post-treatment tumor clonality.

As for this clone: Its target is unknown.

Libraries were prepared by immunoSEQ multiplex PCR; TCRdb keeps only in-frame clonotypes and omits some of them. The data hold fewer than 40,000 clones, with around nine tenths observed a single time. Patients had newly diagnosed, untreated stage II-IVA oral cavity squamous cell carcinoma. Trimming removed 5 bases at V and 1 base at J, with 8 bases between. The CDR3 contains 13 residues. From germline, CDR1 is MNHNY and CDR2 SVGAGI (reference sequence). The receptor was derived from a person aged 40 to 85 with oral cavity squamous cell carcinoma. The sample in question was PBMCs, obtained before nivolumab (anti-PD-1) treatment. This sequence joins TRBV6-6 and TRBJ1-1, with D possibly matching TRBD1 (6 bases). CDR3 nucleotides: TGTGCCAGCAGTCGGACAGAGAACACTGAAGCTTTCTTT. This translates into CASSRTENTEAFF.